This T cell receptor beta chain was recovered during a study of blood T cell repertoires in COVID-19. Across the whole study: There were acute and convalescent COVID-19 samples, and they came from the United States, Italy and Spain. PBMCs, B-cell-depleted T cells, or T cells provided the cDNA or gDNA that made up the material.

The CDR3 spans 13 residues. V was shortened by 10 bases and J by 4 bases, with 16 bases between the two germline ends. Germline CDR1 MDHEN, CDR2 SYDVKM. Repertoires were generated with immunoSEQ multiplex PCR, while TCRdb's copy carries only in-frame clones and drops some. The sample has about 180,000 clones, around 88% seen once. The chain employs TRBV28 and TRBJ1-2; D might be TRBD1 (6 bases). The receptor was derived from a woman in her twenties or thirties with acute or convalescent COVID-19. The sample taken for sequencing was peripheral blood. This chain's CDR3 is CATSLRQAYGYTF. The CDR3 DNA sequence: TGTGCCACCTCCTTGAGACAGGCCTATGGCTACACCTTC.